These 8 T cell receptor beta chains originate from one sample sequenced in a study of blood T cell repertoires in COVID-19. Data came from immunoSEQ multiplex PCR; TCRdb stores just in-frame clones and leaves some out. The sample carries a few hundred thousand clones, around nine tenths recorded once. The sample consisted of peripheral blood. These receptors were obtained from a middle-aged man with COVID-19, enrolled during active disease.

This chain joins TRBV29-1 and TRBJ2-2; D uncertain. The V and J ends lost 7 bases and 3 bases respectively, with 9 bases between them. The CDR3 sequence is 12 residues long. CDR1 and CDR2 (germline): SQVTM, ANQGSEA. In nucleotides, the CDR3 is TGCAGCGCCAATACGGACACCGGGGAGCTGTTTTTT. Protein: CSANTDTGELFF.

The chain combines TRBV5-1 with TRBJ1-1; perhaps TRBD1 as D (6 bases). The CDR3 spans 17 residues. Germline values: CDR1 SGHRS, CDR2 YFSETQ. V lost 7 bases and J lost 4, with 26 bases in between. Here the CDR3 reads CASRSGGLGLSVTEAFF. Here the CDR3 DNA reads TGCGCCAGCCGCAGCGGGGGGCTGGGATTATCGGTCACTGAAGCTTTCTTT.

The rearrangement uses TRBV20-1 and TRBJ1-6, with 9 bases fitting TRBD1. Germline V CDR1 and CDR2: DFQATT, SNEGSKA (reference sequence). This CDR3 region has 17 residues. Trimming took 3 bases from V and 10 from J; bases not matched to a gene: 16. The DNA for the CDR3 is TGCAGTGCTAGTCCTGGACAGGGGAGGTTTGCGTGGTCACCCCTCCACTTT. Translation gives CSASPGQGRFAWSPLHF.

The CDR3 DNA sequence: TGTGCCAGCAGCGGAGGACAGGGACCTAGCTCTGGAAACACCATATATTTT. As protein: CASSGGQGPSSGNTIYF. This sequence joins TRBV7-9 and TRBJ1-3, with 8 bases that match TRBD1. Germline CDR1 is SEHNR and CDR2 is FQNEAQ (reference sequence). The CDR3 sequence is 17 residues long. The junction had 9 bases not matched to a gene; V was cut back by 5 bases and J by 0 bases.

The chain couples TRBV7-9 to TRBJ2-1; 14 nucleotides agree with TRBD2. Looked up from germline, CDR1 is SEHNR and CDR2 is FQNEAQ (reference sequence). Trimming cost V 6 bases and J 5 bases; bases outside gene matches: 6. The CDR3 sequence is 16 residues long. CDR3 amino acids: CASRIEGLAGDNEQFF. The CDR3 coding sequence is TGTGCCAGCAGGATTGAGGGACTAGCGGGGGACAATGAGCAGTTCTTC.

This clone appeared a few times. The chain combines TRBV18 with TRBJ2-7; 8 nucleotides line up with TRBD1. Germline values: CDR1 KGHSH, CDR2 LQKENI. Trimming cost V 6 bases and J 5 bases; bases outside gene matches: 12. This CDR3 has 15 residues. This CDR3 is CASSPRGAGGDEQYF. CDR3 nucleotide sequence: TGTGCCAGCTCCCCCCGCGGGGCAGGGGGCGACGAGCAGTACTTC.

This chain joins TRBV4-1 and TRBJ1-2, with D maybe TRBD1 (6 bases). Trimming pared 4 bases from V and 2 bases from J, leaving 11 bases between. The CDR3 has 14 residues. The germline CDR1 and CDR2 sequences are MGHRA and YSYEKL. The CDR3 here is CASSLTGQNYGYTF. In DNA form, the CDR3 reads TGCGCCAGCAGCCTAACCGGACAGAACTATGGCTACACCTTC.

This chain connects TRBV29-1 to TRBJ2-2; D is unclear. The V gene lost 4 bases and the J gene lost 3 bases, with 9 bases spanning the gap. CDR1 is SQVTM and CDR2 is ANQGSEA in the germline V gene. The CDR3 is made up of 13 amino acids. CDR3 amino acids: CSVVSSDTGELFF. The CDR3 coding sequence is TGCAGCGTTGTGTCAAGCGACACCGGGGAGCTGTTTTTT.